By frequency, the clone carrying this T cell receptor beta chain is medium-sized. Its antigen is currently unknown. The data are from a study of CXCR3-negative and CXCR3-positive naive CD8 T cells. The CDR3 consists of 15 residues. Germline CDR1 and CDR2: SGHKS and YYEKEE (reference sequence). General study points: CXCR3-expressing naive cells carried TRB CDR3s more hydrophobic than those of CXCR3-negative naive cells. Similarly elevated diversity marked both naive subsets, with memory CD8+ cells showing far lower diversity. Cryopreserved PBMCs had partly decreased CXCR3 expression; fresh PBMCs were used in most assays.

UMI-labeled 5' RACE yielded the TRB cDNA libraries. TCRdb re-analyzed the 5' RACE reads; it lists each CDR3 protein once, without DNA. The sample data list 6,000 to 8,500 distinct CDR3 sequences. The sample comprised naive CXCR3- CD8+ T cells from blood. Subset: CD45RO-CCR7+CD27+CD95- naive CD8+ T cells lacking CXCR3 (TNR3-). The sequence was collected from a human donor in good health. Some clones in this sample may be carry-over from other donors' samples. The J gene is TRBJ2-2, the V gene TRBV5-5. The CDR3 sequence is CASSFSVLRAGELFF.